This T cell receptor (beta chain) was recorded in a study of blood T cell repertoires in COVID-19. Study-level background: The cDNA or gDNA used as material had been derived from T cells, B-cell-depleted T cells, or PBMCs.

On this clone: One end of the junction does not line up with germline, which may come from a read error.

Authors' analysis steps: Amplification from reference gene primers served as the basis for estimated nucleated cell counts. Sequenced by immunoSEQ multiplex PCR; TCRdb stores in-frame clones only, minus some. The V and J calls and clone size are taken from that table; D and trimming were inferred from the DNA. Of 250,000 or so clones in the sample, about 80% were seen once. The sequenced sample consisted of peripheral blood. The sequence came from a woman aged 80 or over with acute or convalescent COVID-19.

CDR3 coding DNA: TGTGCCAGCAAGGCAGCTAGGCCCGGAGAGCTGTTTTTT. Its protein is CASKAARPGELFF. The J gene is TRBJ2-2, the V gene TRBV27, with D unclear. CDR1 and CDR2 (germline): MNHEY, SMNVEV (reference sequence). The CDR3 runs to 13 residues.